This TCR beta chain comes out of a study of blood T cell repertoires in COVID-19. Study summary: Spain, Italy and the United States supplied samples that represented acute and convalescent COVID-19. T cells, B-cell-depleted T cells, or PBMCs supplied cDNA or gDNA.

As processed by the authors: Amplification from reference gene primers served as the basis for estimated nucleated cell counts. Clones were read by immunoSEQ multiplex PCR, and TCRdb kept only the in-frame ones, dropping some. D and trimming were read from the DNA, whereas the V and J calls and clone size are those reported in that table. The data contain 40,000 to 55,000 clones, 85% to 95% of them singletons. CDR1 SEHNR and CDR2 FQNEAQ come from the germline V gene (reference sequence). V dropped 5 bases and J dropped 8; count of bases not matched to a gene: 7. The CDR3 is made up of 15 amino acids.

This sequence originates from a man aged 50 or older with COVID-19, enrolled during active disease. The sequencing input was peripheral blood. The chain uses TRBV7-9 and TRBJ2-1; 12 bases line up with TRBD2. CDR3 nucleotides: TGTGCCAGCAGCCCCGGACTAGCGGGACTCGATGAGCAGTTCTTC. Its protein product is CASSPGLAGLDEQFF.